The rows below give T cell receptor beta chains drawn from one sample of a study of cytomegalovirus exposure and HLA in healthy donors. Data came from immunoSEQ multiplex PCR; TCRdb stores just in-frame clones and leaves some out. The repertoire consists of 95,000 to 150,000 clones, with about 80% occurring once and the leading ten covering 8% to 9%. Sequencing was carried out using PBMCs. The receptors shown here come from a female donor in good health and CMV-seropositive. CDR3s include the opening cysteine and the closing phenylalanine or tryptophan. D genes are given only for firm matches.

CDR3aa | d_gene | v_gene
CSASPRETQYF | NA | TRBV20-1
CASSPRPYEQYF | NA | TRBV27
CASSVVGDSGNTIYF | NA | TRBV9
CASSIPGQRFYEQYF | TRBD1 | TRBV19
CASRIFGQSYNEQFF | NA | TRBV27
CASSDSIDSGGQFF | NA | TRBV6-4
CASSQGAGSGDLNTGELFF | TRBD2 | TRBV4-3
CASSSVDRTGSYEQYF | TRBD1 | TRBV7-9
CASKAQVSVNSPLHF | NA | TRBV2
CASSPQQVRDNEQFF | NA | TRBV4-3